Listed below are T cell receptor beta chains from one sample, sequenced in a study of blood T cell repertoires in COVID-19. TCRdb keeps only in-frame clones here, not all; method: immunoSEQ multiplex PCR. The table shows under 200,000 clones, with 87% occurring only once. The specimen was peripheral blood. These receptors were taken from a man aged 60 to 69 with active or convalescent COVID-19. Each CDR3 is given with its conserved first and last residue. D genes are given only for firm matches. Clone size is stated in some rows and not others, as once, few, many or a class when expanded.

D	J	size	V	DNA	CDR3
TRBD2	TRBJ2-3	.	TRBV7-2	TGTGCCAGCAGCTCTCCCGTGGGTTTTTTTCGGGGGGGCACAGATACGCAGTATTTT	CASSSPVGFFRGGTDTQYF
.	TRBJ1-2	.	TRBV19	TGTGCCAGTAGTTCACAGACCCCGGGAGGCTATGGCTACACCTTC	CASSSQTPGGYGYTF
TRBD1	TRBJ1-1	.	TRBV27	TGTGCCAGCAGTTCAGGACAGGGGGCTGAAATGAACACTGAAGCTTTCTTT	CASSSGQGAEMNTEAFF
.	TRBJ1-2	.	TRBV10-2	TGCGCCAGCAATGATATGCACCGGGACTCCCTCTATGGCTACACCTTC	CASNDMHRDSLYGYTF
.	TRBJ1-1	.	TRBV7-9	TGTGCCAGCAGCTTAATGGCAGAATTGAACACTGAAGCTTTCTTT	CASSLMAELNTEAFF
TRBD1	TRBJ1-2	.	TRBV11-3	TGTGCCAGCAGCTTCGGCAGGGGGCAAGGCTACACCTTC	CASSFGRGQGYTF
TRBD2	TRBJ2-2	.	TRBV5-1	TGCGCCAGCAGCTCGGCCCCGGCTAGCGGGGGTGGAACCGGGGAGCTGTTTTTT	CASSSAPASGGGTGELFF
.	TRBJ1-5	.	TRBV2	TGTGCCAGCAGCCCGGGACACCCGAATCAGCCCCAGCATTTT	CASSPGHPNQPQHF
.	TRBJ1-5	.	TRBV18	TGTGCCAGCTCACCGGGGCAGGGCTATAGCAATCAGCCCCAGCATTTT	CASSPGQGYSNQPQHF
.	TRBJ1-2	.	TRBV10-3	TGTGCCGTCTCCCCTTTTTTAGGTTTTTGGGGGGATGGCTACACCTTC	CAVSPFLGFWGDGYTF
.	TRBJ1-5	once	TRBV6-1	TGTGCCAGCAGTGAGGGAGGAAGGCAGCCCCAGCATTTT	CASSEGGRQPQHF
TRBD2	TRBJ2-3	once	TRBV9	TGTGCCAGCAGCGTAGGACTAGCGGGGCTTACAGATACGCAGTATTTT	CASSVGLAGLTDTQYF
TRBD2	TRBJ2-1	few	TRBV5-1	TGCGCCAGCAGCCTCCTGGACGGGGGGGCCAATGAGCAGTTCTTC	CASSLLDGGANEQFF
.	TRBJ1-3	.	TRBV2	TGTGCCAGCAGTTTGACGGGCTCTGGAAACACCATATATTTT	CASSLTGSGNTIYF
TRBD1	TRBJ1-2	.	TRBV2	TGTGCCAGCAGTGGGGAAAAGGGGGCCAACTATGGCTACACCTTC	CASSGEKGANYGYTF
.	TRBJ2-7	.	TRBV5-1	TGCGCCAGCAGCCGAAGACAGAACGACGAGCAGTACTTC	CASSRRQNDEQYF
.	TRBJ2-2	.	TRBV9	TGTGCCAGCAGCGCCAACCTTGGTTTGAGGGCAAACCTTAAAACCGGGGAGCTGTTTTTT	CASSANLGLRANLKTGELFF
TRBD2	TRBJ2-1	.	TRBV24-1	TGTGCCACCAGTGATTTTACCGGGACTAGCTACAATGAGCAGTTCTTC	CATSDFTGTSYNEQFF
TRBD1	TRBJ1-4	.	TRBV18	TGTGCCAGCTCACACGGCGGGACAGGGGATGAAAAACTGTTTTTT	CASSHGGTGDEKLFF